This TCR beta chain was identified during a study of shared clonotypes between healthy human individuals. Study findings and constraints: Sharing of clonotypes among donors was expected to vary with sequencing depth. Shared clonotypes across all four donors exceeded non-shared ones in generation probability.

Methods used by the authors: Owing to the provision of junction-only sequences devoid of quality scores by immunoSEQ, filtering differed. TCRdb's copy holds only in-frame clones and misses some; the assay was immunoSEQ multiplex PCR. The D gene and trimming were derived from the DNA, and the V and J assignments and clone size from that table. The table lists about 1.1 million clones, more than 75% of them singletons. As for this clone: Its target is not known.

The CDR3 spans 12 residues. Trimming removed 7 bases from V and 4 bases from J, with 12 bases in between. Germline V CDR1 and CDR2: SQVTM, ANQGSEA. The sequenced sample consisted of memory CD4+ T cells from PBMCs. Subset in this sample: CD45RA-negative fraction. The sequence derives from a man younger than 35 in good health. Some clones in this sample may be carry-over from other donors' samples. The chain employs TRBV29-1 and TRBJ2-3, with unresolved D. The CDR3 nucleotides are TGCAGCGGGGCCCCCGGTCCAGATACGCAGTATTTT. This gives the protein CSGAPGPDTQYF.